The 10 T cell receptor beta chains listed next were all sequenced from one sample in a study of T cells in tuberculosis. Here immunoSEQ multiplex PCR was the method, and the copy in TCRdb shows in-frame clones only, minus some. Among more than 35,000 clones listed, around 96% were seen once. Source material: PBMCs. These TCRs come from a donor aged 10 to 29 with latent tuberculosis or without tuberculosis infection.

The rearrangement uses TRBV7-6 and TRBJ2-7; 7 nucleotides align to TRBD1. CDR3 size: 13 residues. CDR1 SGHVS and CDR2 FNYEAQ come from the germline V gene. V lost 5 bases to trimming and J lost 0 bases; unmatched junction nucleotides: 1. This CDR3 reads CASSNRGSYEQYF. The CDR3 DNA sequence: TGTGCCAGCAGCAACAGGGGCTCCTACGAGCAGTACTTC.

The chain has TRBV30 and TRBJ2-5; 13 bases agree with TRBD2. This CDR3 region has 15 residues. Trimming removed 5 bases from V and 5 bases from J; junction bases left unmatched: 8. In germline, CDR1 is GTSNPN, CDR2 SVGIG (reference sequence). The CDR3 DNA is TGTGCCTGGGAACTGGGACTAGCGGGATCGGAGACCCAGTACTTC. The encoded protein is CAWELGLAGSETQYF.

This sequence joins TRBV6-5 and TRBJ2-1; 7 nucleotides match TRBD1. Germline loops: CDR1 MNHEY, CDR2 SVGAGI. V gave up 7 bases and J gave up 9 bases; unmatched junction bases: 12. This CDR3 contains 14 residues. CDR3 bases: TGTGCCAGCAAGGGGTACCCGCACAGGGGTGAGCAGTTCTTC. Translation gives CASKGYPHRGEQFF.

The genes are TRBV19 and TRBJ1-2, with D tentatively TRBD1 (6 bases). Trimming left V 7 bases short and J 5 bases short, with 23 bases between. Germline CDR1 is LNHDA and CDR2 is SQIVND (reference sequence). This CDR3 contains 16 residues. DNA for the CDR3: TGTGCCAGTACCCCTGGACAGCTGGGTGGGTATTATGGCTACACCTTC. As protein: CASTPGQLGGYYGYTF.

This clone occurred a few times. The chain carries TRBV5-4 and TRBJ2-5, with 16 bases matching TRBD2. Looked up from germline, CDR1 is SGHNT and CDR2 is YYREEE (reference sequence). The trim removed 4 bases at V and 3 bases at J, leaving 6 bases unmatched. CDR3 length: 17 amino acids. The CDR3 spells CASSPGLAGGPEETQYF. Written as DNA, the CDR3 is TGTGCCAGCAGCCCGGGACTAGCGGGAGGGCCGGAAGAGACCCAGTACTTC.

The chain couples TRBV6-5 to TRBJ2-7; 7 bases map to TRBD1. The CDR3 length is 16 residues. Germline V gene sequence: CDR1 MNHEY, CDR2 SVGAGI. J was trimmed by 0 bases and V by 2 bases; bases with no gene match: 7. CDR3 coding DNA: TGTGCCAGCAGTTACGGACCGGGACAGTCCTCCTACGAGCAGTACTTC. Protein sequence: CASSYGPGQSSYEQYF.

This rearrangement joins TRBV19 to TRBJ2-2, with D uncertain. Germline V gene sequence: CDR1 LNHDA, CDR2 SQIVND (reference sequence). CDR3 size: 12 residues. Deletions cut 10 bases from V and 6 bases from J, with 12 bases between. CDR3: CAIQPPAGELFF. CDR3 in DNA: TGTGCCATACAACCCCCCGCCGGGGAGCTGTTTTTT.

This clone came up a few times. V usage is TRBV2 and J usage is TRBJ1-2; D gene ambiguous. The length of the CDR3 is 12 residues. V was pared by 5 bases and J by 4 bases, with 8 bases between. Germline V lookup: CDR1 SNHLY, CDR2 FYNNEI. The CDR3 nucleotides are TGTGCCAGCAGTATCGATAGCTATGGCTACACCTTC. The encoded protein is CASSIDSYGYTF.

V usage is TRBV2 and J usage is TRBJ2-2, with 7 bases identical to TRBD1. V lost 5 bases, J lost 3 bases, and 6 bases stayed unmatched. CDR1 is SNHLY, CDR2 FYNNEI, per germline. CDR3 length equals 15 residues. In DNA form, the CDR3 reads TGTGCCAGCAGTCGACAGGGAAAAGACACCGGGGAGCTGTTTTTT. Its protein is CASSRQGKDTGELFF.

V is TRBV2 and J is TRBJ1-5; D not certain. The CDR3 consists of 11 residues. The ends were cut back, 4 bases at V and 7 bases at J, with 5 bases in the middle. Germline V gene lookup returns CDR1 SNHLY and CDR2 FYNNEI. The CDR3 sequence: CASSGEQPQHF. The CDR3 region has the DNA TGTGCCAGCAGTGGGGAGCAGCCCCAGCATTTT.